The clone carrying this TCR beta chain was seen repeatedly, ten times or more. What it recognizes is unknown. In TCRdb, the 5' RACE reads were re-called with MiXCR into one record per CDR3 protein. The data contain some 67,000 distinct CDR3 sequences, under 15% of them singletons. The data are from a study of early T cells in non-severe SARS-CoV-2 infection. The wider study: Sequencing used unsorted whole-blood bulk RNA, so chains lack pairing.

The CDR3 has 12 amino acids. Trimming left V 5 bases short and J 0 bases short, with 7 bases between. Germline CDR1 reads DFQATT; CDR2 reads SNEGSKA (reference sequence). Findings of the study overall: Anti-spike CD8 responses were favored in VDJdb matching, and private and CD4 specificities were missed.

The sequenced sample consisted of whole blood. The receptor was isolated from an adult who was a healthcare worker with PCR-confirmed SARS-CoV-2 infection or an uninfected control (not recorded which). The chain recombines TRBV20-1 with TRBJ1-1; D call uncertain. CDR3 DNA sequence: TGCAGTGCTGTGGACCTGAACACTGAAGCTTTCTTT. Its translation: CSAVDLNTEAFF.